Listed below are T cell receptor beta chains from one sample, sequenced in a study of shared clonotypes between healthy human individuals. Some clones are missing from TCRdb's copy, which holds only in-frame ones; the method was immunoSEQ multiplex PCR. This table has about 490,000 clones, less than 80% appearing once. The sequenced sample was PBMCs. These TCRs come from a woman aged 40 to 50 in good health. Some clones in this sample may be carry-over from other donors' samples. Each CDR3 is given with its conserved first and last residue. The order of the fields is clone size, V gene, D gene, J gene, CDR3 protein, CDR3 DNA. D genes are given only for firm matches. Clone size appears in some rows only: once, few, many, or a class for an expanded clone.

abundance: .
v_gene: TRBV11-3
d_gene: .
j_gene: TRBJ2-7
CDR3aa: CASSFSPSHEQYF
CDR3nt: TGTGCCAGCAGCTTTAGTCCTAGCCACGAGCAGTACTTC

abundance: .
v_gene: TRBV2
d_gene: .
j_gene: TRBJ1-5
CDR3aa: CASSQIRVSNQPQHF
CDR3nt: TGTGCCAGCAGTCAAATCAGGGTTAGCAATCAGCCCCAGCATTTT

abundance: .
v_gene: TRBV6-6
d_gene: .
j_gene: TRBJ1-6
CDR3aa: CASSYLELRPLHF
CDR3nt: TGTGCCAGCAGTTACCTGGAGTTGAGGCCCCTCCACTTT

abundance: few
v_gene: TRBV15
d_gene: TRBD2
j_gene: TRBJ2-7
CDR3aa: CATSSSGSAYEQYF
CDR3nt: TGTGCCACCAGCAGTAGCGGGAGTGCCTACGAGCAGTACTTC

abundance: few
v_gene: TRBV28
d_gene: .
j_gene: TRBJ2-7
CDR3aa: CASGLQGRQYF
CDR3nt: TGTGCCAGTGGGTTGCAGGGACGGCAGTACTTC

abundance: once
v_gene: TRBV27
d_gene: TRBD2
j_gene: TRBJ2-1
CDR3aa: CASSLGGIGEQFF
CDR3nt: TGTGCCAGCAGTTTGGGGGGGATAGGTGAGCAGTTCTTC

abundance: .
v_gene: TRBV7-2
d_gene: TRBD2
j_gene: TRBJ2-1
CDR3aa: CASSSPLAGGPSYNEQFF
CDR3nt: TGTGCCAGCAGCTCACCTCTAGCGGGAGGCCCCTCCTACAATGAGCAGTTCTTC

abundance: .
v_gene: TRBV6-6
d_gene: .
j_gene: TRBJ1-4
CDR3aa: CASRGGLGTEKLFF
CDR3nt: TGTGCCAGCAGGGGTGGACTAGGTACTGAAAAACTGTTTTTT

abundance: .
v_gene: TRBV6-1
d_gene: TRBD2
j_gene: TRBJ2-1
CDR3aa: CASSGSGRASNNEQFF
CDR3nt: TGTGCCAGCAGTGGTAGCGGGAGGGCCTCTAACAATGAGCAGTTCTTC

abundance: once
v_gene: TRBV10-1
d_gene: TRBD1
j_gene: TRBJ2-1
CDR3aa: CASSDHRGNNEQFF
CDR3nt: TGCGCCAGCAGTGATCACAGGGGGAACAATGAGCAGTTCTTC

abundance: .
v_gene: TRBV20-1
d_gene: .
j_gene: TRBJ2-5
CDR3aa: CSARIRETQYF
CDR3nt: TGCAGTGCTAGGATCCGAGAGACCCAGTACTTC

abundance: .
v_gene: TRBV19
d_gene: .
j_gene: TRBJ1-1
CDR3aa: CASSISIAFLAEAFF
CDR3nt: TGTGCCAGTAGTATTTCAATTGCATTTCTGGCTGAAGCTTTCTTT

abundance: .
v_gene: TRBV5-4
d_gene: .
j_gene: TRBJ2-7
CDR3aa: CASSSSSGSYEQYF
CDR3nt: TGTGCCAGCAGCTCCTCAAGCGGCTCCTACGAGCAGTACTTC

abundance: few
v_gene: TRBV4-2
d_gene: .
j_gene: TRBJ2-7
CDR3aa: CASSQYGEGRGSYEQYF
CDR3nt: TGTGCCAGCAGCCAATATGGCGAGGGTAGAGGTTCCTACGAGCAGTACTTC

abundance: once
v_gene: TRBV30
d_gene: TRBD1
j_gene: TRBJ1-5
CDR3aa: CAWSLGTGGFQPQHF
CDR3nt: TGTGCCTGGAGTCTGGGGACAGGGGGGTTTCAGCCCCAGCATTTT

abundance: few
v_gene: TRBV9
d_gene: TRBD2
j_gene: TRBJ2-2
CDR3aa: CASSAWTSGSGGELFF
CDR3nt: TGTGCCAGCAGCGCATGGACTAGCGGGAGTGGCGGGGAGCTGTTTTTT

abundance: .
v_gene: TRBV7-8
d_gene: .
j_gene: TRBJ2-7
CDR3aa: CASSTREGASYEQYF
CDR3nt: TGTGCCAGCTCTACCCGGGAGGGGGCCTCCTACGAGCAGTACTTC

abundance: .
v_gene: TRBV9
d_gene: .
j_gene: TRBJ2-7
CDR3aa: CASSVVDTASYEQYF
CDR3nt: TGTGCCAGCAGCGTAGTGGACACTGCGTCCTACGAGCAGTACTTC

abundance: once
v_gene: TRBV11-2
d_gene: .
j_gene: TRBJ2-7
CDR3aa: CASSFWSSSYEQYF
CDR3nt: TGTGCCAGCAGCTTTTGGAGTTCGTCCTACGAGCAGTACTTC

abundance: .
v_gene: TRBV19
d_gene: .
j_gene: TRBJ1-3
CDR3aa: CASSISGNTIYF
CDR3nt: TGTGCCAGTAGTATCTCTGGAAACACCATATATTTT

abundance: .
v_gene: TRBV15
d_gene: .
j_gene: TRBJ2-1
CDR3aa: CATSRLSYNEQFF
CDR3nt: TGTGCCACCAGCCGGCTATCCTACAATGAGCAGTTCTTC

abundance: .
v_gene: TRBV13
d_gene: .
j_gene: TRBJ1-2
CDR3aa: CASSPQGRAYGYTF
CDR3nt: TGTGCCAGCAGCCCCCAGGGGCGGGCCTATGGCTACACCTTC

abundance: .
v_gene: TRBV5-1
d_gene: .
j_gene: TRBJ2-5
CDR3aa: CASSPIWRVETQYF
CDR3nt: TGCGCCAGCAGCCCCATTTGGCGCGTAGAGACCCAGTACTTC

abundance: .
v_gene: TRBV6-1
d_gene: .
j_gene: TRBJ2-3
CDR3aa: CASSDRWGLSTDTQYF
CDR3nt: TGTGCCAGCAGTGATCGGTGGGGCCTCAGCACAGATACGCAGTATTTT

abundance: .
v_gene: TRBV2
d_gene: .
j_gene: TRBJ1-2
CDR3aa: CASSDWVGYTF
CDR3nt: TGTGCCAGCAGTGACTGGGTTGGCTACACCTTC

abundance: .
v_gene: TRBV28
d_gene: TRBD2
j_gene: TRBJ2-1
CDR3aa: CASSFHSAGEMNEQFF
CDR3nt: TGTGCCAGCAGTTTCCACAGCGCGGGAGAAATGAATGAGCAGTTCTTC

abundance: .
v_gene: TRBV5-6
d_gene: TRBD1
j_gene: TRBJ2-7
CDR3aa: CASSLGAGTVLYEQYF
CDR3nt: TGTGCCAGCAGCTTGGGGGCCGGGACAGTCCTCTACGAGCAGTACTTC

abundance: .
v_gene: TRBV15
d_gene: .
j_gene: TRBJ1-5
CDR3aa: CATSRDLVMNQPQHF
CDR3nt: TGTGCCACCAGCAGAGATCTAGTAATGAATCAGCCCCAGCATTTT

abundance: .
v_gene: TRBV12-1
d_gene: .
j_gene: TRBJ2-7
CDR3aa: CASSGYEQYF
CDR3nt: TGTGCCAGCAGCGGGTACGAGCAGTACTTC

abundance: .
v_gene: TRBV7-3
d_gene: TRBD2
j_gene: TRBJ2-1
CDR3aa: CASSLRPSGSSYNEQFF
CDR3nt: TGTGCCAGCAGCTTAAGGCCTAGCGGGAGCTCCTACAATGAGCAGTTCTTC

abundance: .
v_gene: TRBV28
d_gene: .
j_gene: TRBJ2-6
CDR3aa: CASTRGGSGANVLTF
CDR3nt: TGTGCCAGCACCCGCGGTGGCTCTGGGGCCAACGTCCTGACTTTC

abundance: .
v_gene: TRBV6-1
d_gene: .
j_gene: TRBJ2-5
CDR3aa: CASKRADGSQETQYF
CDR3nt: TGTGCCAGCAAGAGGGCAGACGGTAGCCAAGAGACCCAGTACTTC

abundance: .
v_gene: TRBV10-1
d_gene: .
j_gene: TRBJ2-3
CDR3aa: CASSAAGSTDTQYF
CDR3nt: TGCGCCAGCAGTGCGGCCGGGAGCACAGATACGCAGTATTTT

abundance: .
v_gene: TRBV29-1
d_gene: TRBD2
j_gene: TRBJ2-1
CDR3aa: CSQCGGLAGNEQFF
CDR3nt: TGCAGCCAATGCGGTGGGCTAGCGGGAAATGAGCAGTTCTTC

abundance: .
v_gene: TRBV11-1
d_gene: TRBD2
j_gene: TRBJ2-7
CDR3aa: CASSRLAGTSYEQYF
CDR3nt: TGTGCCAGCAGCAGACTAGCGGGAACCTCCTACGAGCAGTACTTC

abundance: .
v_gene: TRBV9
d_gene: .
j_gene: TRBJ2-1
CDR3aa: CASSVDSPGVYEQFF
CDR3nt: TGTGCCAGCAGCGTAGATAGCCCAGGGGTATATGAGCAGTTCTTC

abundance: .
v_gene: TRBV11-2
d_gene: .
j_gene: TRBJ1-1
CDR3aa: CASSSSGWNTEAFF
CDR3nt: TGTGCCAGCAGCTCGTCAGGGTGGAACACTGAAGCTTTCTTT

abundance: .
v_gene: TRBV28
d_gene: TRBD1
j_gene: TRBJ1-4
CDR3aa: CASSGGTGYEKLFF
CDR3nt: TGTGCCAGCAGTGGGGGGACAGGGTATGAAAAACTGTTTTTT

abundance: .
v_gene: TRBV21-1
d_gene: .
j_gene: TRBJ2-4
CDR3aa: CASSKASGLKNIQYF
CDR3nt: TGTGCCAGCAGCAAGGCAAGCGGCCTCAAAAACATTCAGTACTTC

abundance: .
v_gene: TRBV2
d_gene: .
j_gene: TRBJ2-5
CDR3aa: CASSDVRVATQYF
CDR3nt: TGTGCCAGCAGTGACGTCAGGGTAGCGACCCAGTACTTC

abundance: many
v_gene: TRBV11-2
d_gene: .
j_gene: TRBJ1-3
CDR3aa: CASSLDRVAGFSGNTIYF
CDR3nt: TGTGCCAGCAGCTTAGATCGGGTAGCAGGCTTCTCTGGAAACACCATATATTTT

abundance: .
v_gene: TRBV7-8
d_gene: TRBD1
j_gene: TRBJ1-5
CDR3aa: CASSPRTGGGNQPQHF
CDR3nt: TGTGCCAGCAGCCCACGGACAGGGGGAGGCAATCAGCCCCAGCATTTT

abundance: many
v_gene: TRBV7-9
d_gene: TRBD1
j_gene: TRBJ1-5
CDR3aa: CASSFTGTDQPQHF
CDR3nt: TGTGCCAGCAGCTTCACCGGGACAGATCAGCCCCAGCATTTT

abundance: .
v_gene: TRBV18
d_gene: .
j_gene: TRBJ2-5
CDR3aa: CASSPAGKETQYF
CDR3nt: TGTGCCAGCTCACCTGCAGGGAAAGAGACCCAGTACTTC

abundance: .
v_gene: TRBV27
d_gene: .
j_gene: TRBJ1-5
CDR3aa: CASSLSSQSNQPQHF
CDR3nt: TGTGCCAGCAGTTTATCAAGTCAGAGCAATCAGCCCCAGCATTTT

abundance: few
v_gene: TRBV10-3
d_gene: .
j_gene: TRBJ1-1
CDR3aa: CAISLSPDTLNTEAFF
CDR3nt: TGTGCCATCAGTCTATCTCCGGACACACTGAACACTGAAGCTTTCTTT

abundance: .
v_gene: TRBV29-1
d_gene: .
j_gene: TRBJ2-5
CDR3aa: CSVEGQQETQYF
CDR3nt: TGCAGCGTTGAAGGACAGCAAGAGACCCAGTACTTC

abundance: .
v_gene: TRBV7-2
d_gene: TRBD2
j_gene: TRBJ2-5
CDR3aa: CASSYPSGRWETQYF
CDR3nt: TGTGCCAGCAGCTACCCTAGCGGGAGGTGGGAGACCCAGTACTTC

abundance: .
v_gene: TRBV5-1
d_gene: TRBD1
j_gene: TRBJ2-3
CDR3aa: CASNTGTGYADTQYF
CDR3nt: TGCGCCAGCAACACCGGGACAGGGTACGCAGATACGCAGTATTTT

abundance: many
v_gene: TRBV7-2
d_gene: TRBD1
j_gene: TRBJ1-4
CDR3aa: CASSPDRGPATNEKLFF
CDR3nt: TGTGCCAGCAGCCCGGACAGGGGACCTGCAACTAATGAAAAACTGTTTTTT

abundance: .
v_gene: TRBV18
d_gene: .
j_gene: TRBJ2-1
CDR3aa: CASSPPGPENEQFF
CDR3nt: TGTGCCAGCTCACCTCCGGGACCGGAGAATGAGCAGTTCTTC

abundance: .
v_gene: TRBV18
d_gene: .
j_gene: TRBJ1-1
CDR3aa: CASSPQENTEAFF
CDR3nt: TGTGCCAGCTCACCTCAGGAGAACACTGAAGCTTTCTTT

abundance: .
v_gene: TRBV27
d_gene: TRBD2
j_gene: TRBJ2-7
CDR3aa: CASSLSSGRWYEQYF
CDR3nt: TGTGCCAGCAGTTTATCTAGCGGGAGGTGGTACGAGCAGTACTTC